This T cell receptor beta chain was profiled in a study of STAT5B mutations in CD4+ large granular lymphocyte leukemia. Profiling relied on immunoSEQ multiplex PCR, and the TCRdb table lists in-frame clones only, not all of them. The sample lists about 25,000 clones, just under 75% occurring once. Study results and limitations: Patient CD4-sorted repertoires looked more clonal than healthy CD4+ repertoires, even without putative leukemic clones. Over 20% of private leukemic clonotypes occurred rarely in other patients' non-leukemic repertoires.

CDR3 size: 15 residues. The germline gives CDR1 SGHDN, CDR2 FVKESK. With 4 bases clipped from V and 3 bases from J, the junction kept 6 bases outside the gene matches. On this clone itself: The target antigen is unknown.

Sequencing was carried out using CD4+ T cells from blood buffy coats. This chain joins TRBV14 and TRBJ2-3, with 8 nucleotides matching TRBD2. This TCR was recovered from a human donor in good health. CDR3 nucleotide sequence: TGTGCCAGCAGCCGGCGGGAGGCCCGTACAGATACGCAGTATTTT. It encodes CASSRREARTDTQYF.